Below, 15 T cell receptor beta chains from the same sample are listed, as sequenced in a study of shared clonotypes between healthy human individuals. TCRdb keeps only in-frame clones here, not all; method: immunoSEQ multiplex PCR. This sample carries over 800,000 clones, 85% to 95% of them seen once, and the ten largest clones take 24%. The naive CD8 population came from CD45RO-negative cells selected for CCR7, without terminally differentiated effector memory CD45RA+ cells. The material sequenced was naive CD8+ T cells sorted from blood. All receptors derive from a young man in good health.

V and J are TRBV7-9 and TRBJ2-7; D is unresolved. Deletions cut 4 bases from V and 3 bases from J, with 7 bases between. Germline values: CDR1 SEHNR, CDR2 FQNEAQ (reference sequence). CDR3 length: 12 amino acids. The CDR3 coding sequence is TGTGCCAGCAGCTCCCCCGGCTACGAGCAGTACTTC. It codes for CASSSPGYEQYF.

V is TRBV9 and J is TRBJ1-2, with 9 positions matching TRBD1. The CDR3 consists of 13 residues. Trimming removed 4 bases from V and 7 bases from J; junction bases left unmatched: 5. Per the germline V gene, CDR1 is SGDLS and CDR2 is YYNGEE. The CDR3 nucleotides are TGTGCCAGCAGCATCCGGGACAGGGTTGGCTACACCTTC. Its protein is CASSIRDRVGYTF.

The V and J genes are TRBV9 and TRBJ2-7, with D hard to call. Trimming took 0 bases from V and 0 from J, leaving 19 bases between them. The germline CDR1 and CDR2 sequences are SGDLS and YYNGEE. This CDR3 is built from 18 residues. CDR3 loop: CASSVDSTTFDLSYEQYF. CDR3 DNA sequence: TGTGCCAGCAGCGTAGACAGTACTACGTTCGACCTCTCCTACGAGCAGTACTTC.

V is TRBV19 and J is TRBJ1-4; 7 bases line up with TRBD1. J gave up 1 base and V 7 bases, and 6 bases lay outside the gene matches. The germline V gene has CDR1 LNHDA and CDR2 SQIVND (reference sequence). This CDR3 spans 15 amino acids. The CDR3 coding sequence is TGTGCCAGTACTCCCCGGGACAGAACTAATGAAAAACTGTTTTTT. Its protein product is CASTPRDRTNEKLFF.

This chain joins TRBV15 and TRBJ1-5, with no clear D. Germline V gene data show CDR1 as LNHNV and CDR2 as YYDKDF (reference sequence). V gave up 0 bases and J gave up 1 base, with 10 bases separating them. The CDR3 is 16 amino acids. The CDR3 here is CATSRDPVLSNQPQHF. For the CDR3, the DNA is TGTGCCACCAGCAGAGATCCCGTATTGAGCAATCAGCCCCAGCATTTT.

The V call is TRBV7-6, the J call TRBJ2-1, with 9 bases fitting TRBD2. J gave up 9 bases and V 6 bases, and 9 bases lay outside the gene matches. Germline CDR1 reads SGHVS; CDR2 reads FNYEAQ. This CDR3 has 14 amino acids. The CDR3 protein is CASSPYGTSIEQFF. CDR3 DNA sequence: TGTGCCAGCAGTCCATACGGGACTAGCATTGAGCAGTTCTTC.

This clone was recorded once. Written as DNA, the CDR3 is TGCGCCAGCAGCCAGGACTTTTTCACCGGGGAGCTGTTTTTT. Translation gives CASSQDFFTGELFF. The rearrangement joins TRBV4-3 to TRBJ2-2; a weak D match, TRBD2 (5 bases). Trimming took 3 bases from V and 4 from J, leaving 9 bases between them. The CDR3 loop spans 14 amino acids. CDR1 is LGHNA, CDR2 YSLEER, per germline.

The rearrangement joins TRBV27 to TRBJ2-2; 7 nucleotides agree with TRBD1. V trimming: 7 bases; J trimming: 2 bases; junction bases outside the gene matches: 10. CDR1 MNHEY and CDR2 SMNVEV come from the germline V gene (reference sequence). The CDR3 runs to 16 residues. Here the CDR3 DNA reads TGTGCCAGCACCGAGGGGGCAGCGCCAAACACCGGGGAGCTGTTTTTT. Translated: CASTEGAAPNTGELFF.

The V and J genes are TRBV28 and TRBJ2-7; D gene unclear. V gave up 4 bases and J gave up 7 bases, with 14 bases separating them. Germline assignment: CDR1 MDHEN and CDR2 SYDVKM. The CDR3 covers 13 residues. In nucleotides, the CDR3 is TGTGCCAGCAGTTCGACAAACCCTTGGGAGCAGTACTTC. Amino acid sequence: CASSSTNPWEQYF.

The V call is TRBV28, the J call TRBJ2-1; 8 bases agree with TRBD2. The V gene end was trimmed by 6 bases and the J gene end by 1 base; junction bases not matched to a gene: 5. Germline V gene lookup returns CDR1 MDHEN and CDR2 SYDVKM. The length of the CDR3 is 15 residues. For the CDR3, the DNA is TGTGCCAGCAGCCGCGCTAGCGGGTCCTACAATGAGCAGTTCTTC. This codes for CASSRASGSYNEQFF.

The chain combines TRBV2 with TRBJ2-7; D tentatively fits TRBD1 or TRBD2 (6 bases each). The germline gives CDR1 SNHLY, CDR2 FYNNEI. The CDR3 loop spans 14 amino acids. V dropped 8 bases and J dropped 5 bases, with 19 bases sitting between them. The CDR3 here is CASWTDRDFDEQYF. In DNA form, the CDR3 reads TGTGCCAGCTGGACAGACCGGGACTTCGACGAGCAGTACTTC.

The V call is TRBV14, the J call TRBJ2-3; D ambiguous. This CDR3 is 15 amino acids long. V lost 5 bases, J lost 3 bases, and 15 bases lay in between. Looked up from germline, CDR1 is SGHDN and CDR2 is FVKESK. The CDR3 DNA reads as TGTGCCAGCAGCTACTTGGGCCCTGGGACAGATACGCAGTATTTT. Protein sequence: CASSYLGPGTDTQYF.

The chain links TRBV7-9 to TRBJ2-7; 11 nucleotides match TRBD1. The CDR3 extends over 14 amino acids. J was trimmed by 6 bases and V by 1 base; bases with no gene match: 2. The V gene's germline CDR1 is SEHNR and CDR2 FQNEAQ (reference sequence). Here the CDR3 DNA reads TGTGCCAGCAGCTTAGTCGGACAGGGGGCCGAGCAGTACTTC. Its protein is CASSLVGQGAEQYF.

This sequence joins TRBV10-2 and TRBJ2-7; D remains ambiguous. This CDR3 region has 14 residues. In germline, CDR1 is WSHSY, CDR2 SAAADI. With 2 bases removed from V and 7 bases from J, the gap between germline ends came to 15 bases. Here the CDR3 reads CASSEPVSSPEQYF. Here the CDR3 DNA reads TGCGCCAGCAGTGAGCCGGTGAGTAGCCCGGAGCAGTACTTC.

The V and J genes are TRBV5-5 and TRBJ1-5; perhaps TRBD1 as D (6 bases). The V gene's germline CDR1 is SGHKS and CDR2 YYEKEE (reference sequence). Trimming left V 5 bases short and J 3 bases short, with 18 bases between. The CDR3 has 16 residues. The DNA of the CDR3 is TGTGCCAGCAGTATAAGTAGGACAGACGCCAATCAGCCCCAGCATTTT. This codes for CASSISRTDANQPQHF.